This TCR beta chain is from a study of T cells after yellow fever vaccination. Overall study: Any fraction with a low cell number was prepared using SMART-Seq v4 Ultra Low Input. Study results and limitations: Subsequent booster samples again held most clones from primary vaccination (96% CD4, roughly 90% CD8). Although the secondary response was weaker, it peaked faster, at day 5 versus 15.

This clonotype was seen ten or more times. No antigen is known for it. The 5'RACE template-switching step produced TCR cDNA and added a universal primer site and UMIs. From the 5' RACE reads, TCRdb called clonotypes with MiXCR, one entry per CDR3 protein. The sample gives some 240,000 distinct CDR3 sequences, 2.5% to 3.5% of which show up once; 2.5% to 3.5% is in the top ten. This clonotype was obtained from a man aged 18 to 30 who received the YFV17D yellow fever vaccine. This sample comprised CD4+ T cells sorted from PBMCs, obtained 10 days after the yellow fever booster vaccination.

The CDR3 DNA reads TGTGCCACCAGCAGAGGGGGGACAGACGGGCAGTACTTC. Encoded protein: CATSRGGTDGQYF. The rearrangement joins TRBV15 to TRBJ2-7, with 7 bases fitting TRBD1. Per the germline V gene, CDR1 is LNHNV and CDR2 is YYDKDF (reference sequence). The CDR3 extends over 13 amino acids. The ends lost 1 base at V and 9 bases at J; junction bases unmatched: 6.